Listed below are T cell receptor beta chains from one sample, sequenced in a study of tumor-infiltrating lymphocytes in primary liver carcinoma. MiXCR was run by TCRdb on the multiplex PCR reads, yielding one entry per CDR3 protein. The table has hundreds of thousands of distinct CDR3 sequences, almost 60% seen once. The material sequenced was peripheral blood. The receptors originated from a woman in her 30s with primary liver carcinoma and hepatitis B virus infection. Each CDR3 is given without its conserved first and last residue. Expanded clones get a size class; other rows say once, few or many, or leave the size out.

TRBV6-1 | few | ASSPRDWGVNEQF
TRBV4-3 | few | ASSQESNTGELF
TRBV7-9 | - | ASSWRVDTGELF
TRBV4-1 | - | ASSHSTSGSHEQY
TRBV4-2 | few | ASSQVGQDTEAF
TRBV11-2 | - | ASSLAANIGTQY
TRBV11-2 | many | ASRSSSSYEQY
TRBV7-9 | - | ASSSRGTYEQY
TRBV20-1 | - | SAVQGSNQPQH
TRBV4-1 | - | ASGQDLYNEQF
TRBV6-5 | - | ASSYSNRNYEQY
TRBV12-3/TRBV12-4 | - | ASSLNRRELF
TRBV29-1 | many | SARPERKQY
TRBV12-3/TRBV12-4 | many | ASSVDRSGDQPQH
TRBV11-3 | - | VSSEFMAAPVKNIQY
TRBV5-4 | - | ASSLGGAPYEQY
TRBV6-5 | many | ASSISSNQPQH
TRBV11-2 | once | AGSLVWGYSPLH
TRBV6-2/TRBV6-3 | few | ASNRVDGSNQPQH
TRBV6-5 | - | ASSPLVPPPFGELF
TRBV12-3/TRBV12-4 | few | ASSSKGLGYNEQF
TRBV6-1 | once | ASRSGGLNNEQF
TRBV10-3 | many | AISESSYNEQF
TRBV6-5 | - | DSSYLGLAGGYNEQL
TRBV5-1 | few | ASSLDPRGAGGNTIY
TRBV6-2/TRBV6-3 | - | ASRSLRDYTYEQY
TRBV29-1 | many | SVVPSGVGVDTQY
TRBV11-2 | once | ASSLAPAGGTDTQY
TRBV7-8 | - | ASSLAILTSGRGYEQY
TRBV10-3 | - | AIGRTDSYNEQF
TRBV5-1 | - | ASSTNLDRNSPLH
TRBV12-3/TRBV12-4 | few | ASSSGQGASDTQY
TRBV4-3 | many | ASSQDPAQGAGTQY
TRBV5-1 | - | ASNLRAEGYEQF
TRBV5-1 | - | ASSLGAGGLYNEQF
TRBV6-1 | - | FSSDSVNTEAF
TRBV12-5 | - | VSGLEGFTDTQY
TRBV11-2 | many | ASSLNMAGGLNTEAF
TRBV6-5 | - | AGSCPGTEAF
TRBV10-3 | few | AIRDTPNQETQY
TRBV10-3 | few | AISALGSGTETQY
TRBV11-2 | medium-sized | ASSSGQGNTGELF
TRBV6-2/TRBV6-3 | - | ASSLQESPYEQY
TRBV7-9 | - | ASGPSTAAGGPVDTQY
TRBV12-3/TRBV12-4 | - | TSRGLAGHTDTQY
TRBV29-1 | many | SVRGWLPAYNEQF
TRBV5-6 | - | ASSVGDRAGEPF
TRBV18 | - | ASSPQLSYSNQPQH
TRBV12-3/TRBV12-4 | many | ASSPVSGQGGYT